The 9 T cell receptor beta chains listed next were all sequenced from one sample in a study of graft-versus-host responses after intestinal transplantation. Their antigens remain unidentified. The method was immunoSEQ multiplex PCR; TCRdb's version includes in-frame clones alone and lacks a portion of them. Found here are around 100,000 clones, roughly 87% of them singletons; the top ten hold about 0.9%. The sequenced sample was unstimulated CD4+ T cells sorted from spleen or lymph node cells, obtained before transplant. Receptor source: a human donor who was the organ donor for an intestinal transplant.

The chain links TRBV19 to TRBJ2-2; weak D call: TRBD1 (6 bases). Trimming took 3 bases from V and 4 from J, leaving 15 bases between them. Germline V gives CDR1 LNHDA, CDR2 SQIVND (reference sequence). The CDR3 is 16 residues long. CDR3 sequence reads: CASSILLGRGTGELFF. CDR3 DNA sequence: TGTGCCAGTAGTATTCTTCTGGGCAGGGGCACCGGGGAGCTGTTTTTT.

As concerns this clone: Other nucleotide sequences in the sample specify the same CDR3. CDR3 coding DNA: TGTGCCAGCAGTGAAGCCCCGGGCGAGCAGTACTTC. It encodes CASSEAPGEQYF. The V call is TRBV6-1, the J call TRBJ2-7; D remains unclear. Looked up from germline, CDR1 is MNHNS and CDR2 is SASEGT. This CDR3 region has 12 residues. V lost 0 bases and J lost 6, with 6 bases in between.

The chain couples TRBV7-9 to TRBJ2-3; unclear D gene. Germline V lookup: CDR1 SEHNR, CDR2 FQNEAQ (reference sequence). This CDR3 spans 14 amino acids. The V end lost 1 base, the J end lost 6 bases, and 11 bases lay between the germline ends. CDR3 loop: CASSLDAGADTQYF. DNA for the CDR3: TGTGCCAGCAGCTTAGATGCAGGAGCCGATACGCAGTATTTT.

The J gene is TRBJ2-7, the V gene TRBV11-2, with unresolved D. This CDR3 has 13 amino acids. CDR1 and CDR2 from the germline V gene are SGHAT and FQNNGV. Trimming stripped 0 bases from V and 9 bases from J, with 12 bases between. Here the CDR3 reads CASSLDFATVQYF. The CDR3 bases are TGTGCCAGCAGCTTAGATTTCGCTACAGTGCAGTACTTC.

The chain recombines TRBV6-1 with TRBJ2-3; 8 positions agree with TRBD1. V was clipped by 5 bases and J by 0 bases; unmatched bases: 4. The CDR3 loop spans 15 amino acids. CDR1 and CDR2 from the germline V gene are MNHNS and SASEGT. The CDR3 sequence: CASSWTGQSTDTQYF. CDR3 DNA sequence: TGTGCCAGCAGTTGGACAGGGCAGAGCACAGATACGCAGTATTTT.

This sequence joins TRBV7-3 and TRBJ1-1, with a possible D match to TRBD1 (5 bases). Deletions cut 1 base from V and 8 bases from J, with 11 bases between. CDR1 and CDR2 (germline): SGHTA, FQGTGA. The CDR3 is made up of 13 amino acids. The DNA of the CDR3 is TGTGCCAGCAGCTTAAACCAGGGTACAGAAGCTTTCTTT. Translated: CASSLNQGTEAFF.

This clone was recorded only once. The J gene is TRBJ2-6, the V gene TRBV2, with D uncertain. The CDR3 loop spans 15 amino acids. V lost 9 bases, J lost 3 bases, and 15 bases lay in between. Germline CDR1 reads SNHLY; CDR2 reads FYNNEI. CDR3 sequence: CASGVILGGANVLTF. The CDR3 region has the DNA TGTGCCAGTGGTGTCATTTTGGGTGGGGCCAACGTCCTGACTTTC.

The V and J genes are TRBV9 and TRBJ2-1; D may be TRBD2 (6 bases). The ends were cut back, 3 bases at V and 4 bases at J, with 17 bases in the middle. There are 16 residues in the CDR3. Germline V gene data show CDR1 as SGDLS and CDR2 as YYNGEE. The CDR3 DNA reads as TGTGCCAGCAGCGACCCCGGAGGGGCCACATACAATGAGCAGTTCTTC. This sequence encodes CASSDPGGATYNEQFF.

J is TRBJ2-7 and V is TRBV5-1; 10 bases map to TRBD1. The V gene end was trimmed by 0 bases and the J gene end by 4 bases; junction bases not matched to a gene: 1. The V gene's germline CDR1 is SGHRS and CDR2 YFSETQ. The CDR3 totals 14 residues. The CDR3 here is CASSLGTGGYEQYF. In DNA, the CDR3 is TGCGCCAGCAGCTTGGGGACAGGGGGATACGAGCAGTACTTC.